What follows describes a single TCR beta chain. The protocol was immunoSEQ multiplex PCR, while the TCRdb copy is restricted to in-frame clones and leaves out a portion. The sample has roughly 140,000 clones, roughly four fifths seen once; the top ten hold roughly 8%. This sample stems from a study of blood T cell repertoires in COVID-19. Study-wide background: The cDNA or gDNA used as material had been derived from T cells, B-cell-depleted T cells, or PBMCs.

The CDR3 has 13 amino acids. With 4 bases removed from V and 7 bases from J, the gap between germline ends came to 13 bases. The V gene's germline CDR1 is MGHRA and CDR2 YSYEKL. The TCR comes from a human donor with acute or convalescent COVID-19. The donor label of this sample is uncertain. Sequences were obtained from peripheral blood. V gene TRBV4-1 combines with J gene TRBJ1-2; D perhaps matches TRBD1 (5 bases). The CDR3 here is CASSRGGGSGYTF. The CDR3 nucleotides are TGCGCCAGCAGCCGTGGGGGAGGGTCTGGCTACACCTTC.